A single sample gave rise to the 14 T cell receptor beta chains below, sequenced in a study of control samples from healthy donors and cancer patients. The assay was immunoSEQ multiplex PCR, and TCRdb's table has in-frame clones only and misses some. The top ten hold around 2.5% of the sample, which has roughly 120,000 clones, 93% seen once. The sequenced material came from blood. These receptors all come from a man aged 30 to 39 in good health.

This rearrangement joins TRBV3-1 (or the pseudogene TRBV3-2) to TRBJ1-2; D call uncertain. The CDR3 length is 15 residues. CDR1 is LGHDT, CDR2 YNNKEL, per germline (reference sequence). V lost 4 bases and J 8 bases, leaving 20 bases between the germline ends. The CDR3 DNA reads TGTGCCAGCAGCCTACGGGCGGTGGACCCGGAGGGCTACACCTTC. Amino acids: CASSLRAVDPEGYTF.

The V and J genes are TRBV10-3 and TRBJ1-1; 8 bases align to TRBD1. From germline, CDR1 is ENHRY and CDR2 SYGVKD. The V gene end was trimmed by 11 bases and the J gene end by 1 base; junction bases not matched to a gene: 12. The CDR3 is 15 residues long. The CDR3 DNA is TGTGCCTCCGATTCGGGTGGACAGGGGAACACTGAAGCTTTCTTT. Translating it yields CASDSGGQGNTEAFF.

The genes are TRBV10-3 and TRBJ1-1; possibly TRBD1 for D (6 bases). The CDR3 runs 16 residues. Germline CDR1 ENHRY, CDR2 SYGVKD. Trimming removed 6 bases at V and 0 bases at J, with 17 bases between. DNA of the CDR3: TGTGCCATCAGCTACAAACAGGGTCGAATGAACACTGAAGCTTTCTTT. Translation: CAISYKQGRMNTEAFF.

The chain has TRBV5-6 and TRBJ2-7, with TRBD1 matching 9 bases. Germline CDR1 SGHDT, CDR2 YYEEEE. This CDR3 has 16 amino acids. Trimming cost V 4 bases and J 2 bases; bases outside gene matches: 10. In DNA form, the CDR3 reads TGTGCCAGCAGCCCTGACACAGGGGGCAGTACCTACGAGCAGTACTTC. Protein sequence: CASSPDTGGSTYEQYF.

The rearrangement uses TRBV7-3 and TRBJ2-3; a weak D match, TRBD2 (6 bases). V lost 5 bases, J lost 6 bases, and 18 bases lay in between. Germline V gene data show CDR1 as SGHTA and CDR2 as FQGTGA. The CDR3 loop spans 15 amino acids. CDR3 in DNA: TGTGCCAGCAGCCCAGGAGGCGGGGCGCGGGATACGCAGTATTTT. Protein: CASSPGGGARDTQYF.

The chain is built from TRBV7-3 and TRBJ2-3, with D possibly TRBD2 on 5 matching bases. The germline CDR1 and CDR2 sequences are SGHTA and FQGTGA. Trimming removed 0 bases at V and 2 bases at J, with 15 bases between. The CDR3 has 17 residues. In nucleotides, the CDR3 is TGTGCCAGCAGCTTAACGGAGGACGCACCATCCACAGATACGCAGTATTTT. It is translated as CASSLTEDAPSTDTQYF.

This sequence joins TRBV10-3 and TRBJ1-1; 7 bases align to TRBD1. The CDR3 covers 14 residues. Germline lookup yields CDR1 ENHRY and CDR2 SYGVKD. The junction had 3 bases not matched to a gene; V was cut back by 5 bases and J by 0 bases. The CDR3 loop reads CAISRGQLNTEAFF. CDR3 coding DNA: TGTGCCATCAGTCGGGGACAGCTGAACACTGAAGCTTTCTTT.

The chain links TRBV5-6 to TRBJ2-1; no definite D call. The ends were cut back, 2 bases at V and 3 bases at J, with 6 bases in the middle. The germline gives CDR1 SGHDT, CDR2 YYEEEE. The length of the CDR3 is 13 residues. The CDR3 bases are TGTGCCAGCAGCTTAGATCTCTACAATGAGCAGTTCTTC. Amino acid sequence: CASSLDLYNEQFF.

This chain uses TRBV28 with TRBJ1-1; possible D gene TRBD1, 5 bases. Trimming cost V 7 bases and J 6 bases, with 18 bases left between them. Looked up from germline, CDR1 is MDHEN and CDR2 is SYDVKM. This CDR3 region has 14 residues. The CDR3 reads CASTALSVRAEAFF. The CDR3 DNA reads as TGTGCCAGCACCGCCCTCAGTGTCAGGGCTGAAGCTTTCTTT.

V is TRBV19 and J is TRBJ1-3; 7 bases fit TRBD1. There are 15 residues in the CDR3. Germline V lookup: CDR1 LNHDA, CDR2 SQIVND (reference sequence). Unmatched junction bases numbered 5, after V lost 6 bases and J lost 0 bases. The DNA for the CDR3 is TGTGCCAGTAGCAAGGGACAGAACTCTGGAAACACCATATATTTT. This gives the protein CASSKGQNSGNTIYF.

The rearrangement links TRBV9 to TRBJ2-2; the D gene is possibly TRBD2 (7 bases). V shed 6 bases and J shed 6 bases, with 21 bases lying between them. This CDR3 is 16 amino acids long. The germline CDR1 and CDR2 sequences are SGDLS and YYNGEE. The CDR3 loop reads CASTPWGGGGAGELFF. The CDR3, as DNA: TGTGCCAGCACCCCGTGGGGGGGCGGGGGTGCCGGGGAGCTGTTTTTT.

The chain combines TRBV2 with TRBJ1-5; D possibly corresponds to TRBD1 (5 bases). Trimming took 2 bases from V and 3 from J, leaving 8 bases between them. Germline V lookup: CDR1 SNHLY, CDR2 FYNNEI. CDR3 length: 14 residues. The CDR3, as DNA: TGTGCCAGCAGTGAAATAGGGGTCAATCAGCCCCAGCATTTT. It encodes CASSEIGVNQPQHF. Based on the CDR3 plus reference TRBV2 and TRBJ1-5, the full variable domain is EPEVTQTPSHQVTQMGQEVILRCVPISNHLYFYWYRQILGQKVEFLVSFYNNEISEKSEIFDDQFSVERPDGSNFTLKIRSTKLEDSAMYFCASSEIGVNQPQHFGDGTRLSIL.

The CDR3 reads CASSPDRIPYGYTF. Here the CDR3 DNA reads TGTGCCAGCAGCCCTGACAGGATACCCTATGGCTACACCTTC. The J gene is TRBJ1-2, the V gene TRBV2, with a weak D call TRBD1 (6 bases). Trimming pared 6 bases from V and 4 bases from J, leaving 15 bases between. This CDR3 has 14 residues. The germline V gene has CDR1 SNHLY and CDR2 FYNNEI.

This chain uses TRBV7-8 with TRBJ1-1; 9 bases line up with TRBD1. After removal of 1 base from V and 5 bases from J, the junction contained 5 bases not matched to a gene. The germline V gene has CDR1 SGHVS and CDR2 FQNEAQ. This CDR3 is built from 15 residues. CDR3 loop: CASSLVADRGTEAFF. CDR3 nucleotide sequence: TGTGCCAGCAGCTTAGTTGCGGACAGGGGTACTGAAGCTTTCTTT. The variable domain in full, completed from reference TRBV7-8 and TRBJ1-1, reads GAGVSQSPRYKVAKRGQDVALRCDPISGHVSLFWYQQALGQGPEFLTYFQNEAQLDKSGLPSDRFFAERPEGSVSTLKIQRTQQEDSAVYLCASSLVADRGTEAFFGQGTRLTVV.